This T cell receptor beta chain stems from a study of CD8 T cells in ankylosing spondylitis. Study outcomes and limitations: Several highly homologous variants made up a TCR beta motif that seemed to typify ankylosing spondylitis blood.

The CDR3 is 13 residues long. Trimming cost V 2 bases and J 3 bases, with 7 bases left between them. CDR1 is MRHNA, CDR2 SNTAGT, per germline. MiXCR was run by TCRdb on the 5' RACE reads, yielding one entry per CDR3 protein. The sample holds approximately 100,000 distinct CDR3 sequences, approximately 25% seen once. A few counts support this clonotype. Its antigen is not identified. This chain connects TRBV6-4 to TRBJ1-2, with D unresolved. The specimen sequenced was synovial fluid, either unsorted or a sorted T cell fraction (not recorded which). This sequence was found in a male donor with ankylosing spondylitis. The CDR3 loop is CASSDGTYYGYTF. The CDR3 coding sequence is TGTGCCAGCAGTGACGGCACCTACTATGGCTACACCTTC.